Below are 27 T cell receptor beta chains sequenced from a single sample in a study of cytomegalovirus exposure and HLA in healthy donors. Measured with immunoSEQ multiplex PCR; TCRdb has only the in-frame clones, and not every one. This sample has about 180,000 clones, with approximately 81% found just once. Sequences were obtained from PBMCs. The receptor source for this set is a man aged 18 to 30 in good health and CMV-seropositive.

The CDR3 is CASSLLGTGGTGELFF. DNA for the CDR3: TGTGCCAGCAGCCTACTAGGGACAGGAGGGACCGGGGAGCTGTTTTTT. The rearrangement joins TRBV7-3 to TRBJ2-2; 8 bases agree with TRBD1. CDR1 is SGHTA and CDR2 is FQGTGA in the germline V gene. Germline trimming cut 5 bases from V and 5 bases from J; bases unmatched to any gene: 10. The CDR3 runs 16 residues.

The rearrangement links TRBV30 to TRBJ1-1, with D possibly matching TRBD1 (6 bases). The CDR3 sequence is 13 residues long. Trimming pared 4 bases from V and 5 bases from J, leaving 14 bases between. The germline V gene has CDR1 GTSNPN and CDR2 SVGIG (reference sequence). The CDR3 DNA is TGTGCCTGGAAACGGGGGGCTGGAACTGAAGCTTTCTTT. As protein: CAWKRGAGTEAFF.

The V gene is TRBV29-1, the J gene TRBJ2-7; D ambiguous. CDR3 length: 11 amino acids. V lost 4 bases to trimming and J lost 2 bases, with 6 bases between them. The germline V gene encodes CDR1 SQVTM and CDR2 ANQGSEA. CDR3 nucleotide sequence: TGCAGCGTTGTTAGCCCCTACGAGCAGTACTTC. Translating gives CSVVSPYEQYF.

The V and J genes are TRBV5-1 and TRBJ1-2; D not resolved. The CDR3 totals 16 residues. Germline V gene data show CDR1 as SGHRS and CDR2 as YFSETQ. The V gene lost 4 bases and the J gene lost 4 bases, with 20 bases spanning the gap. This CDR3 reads CASSQVHHLAAYGYTF. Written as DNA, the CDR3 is TGCGCCAGCAGCCAAGTCCATCACTTAGCGGCCTATGGCTACACCTTC.

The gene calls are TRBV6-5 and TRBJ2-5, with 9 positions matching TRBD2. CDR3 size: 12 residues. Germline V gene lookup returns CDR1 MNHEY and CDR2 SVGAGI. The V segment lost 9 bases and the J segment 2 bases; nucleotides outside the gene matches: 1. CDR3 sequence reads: CASSGGQETQYF. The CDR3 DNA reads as TGTGCCAGTAGCGGGGGTCAAGAGACCCAGTACTTC.

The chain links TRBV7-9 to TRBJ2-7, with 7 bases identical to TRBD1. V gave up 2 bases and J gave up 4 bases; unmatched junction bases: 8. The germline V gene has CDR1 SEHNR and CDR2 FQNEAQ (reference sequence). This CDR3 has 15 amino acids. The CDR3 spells CASSLKGGDGYEQYF. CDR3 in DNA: TGTGCCAGCAGCTTAAAAGGGGGCGATGGGTACGAGCAGTACTTC.

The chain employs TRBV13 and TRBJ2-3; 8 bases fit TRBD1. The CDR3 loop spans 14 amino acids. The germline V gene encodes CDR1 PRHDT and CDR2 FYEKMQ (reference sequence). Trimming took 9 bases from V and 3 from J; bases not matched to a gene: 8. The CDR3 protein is CARSPGGSTDTQYF. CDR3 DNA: TGTGCCAGATCCCCAGGGGGCAGTACAGATACGCAGTATTTT. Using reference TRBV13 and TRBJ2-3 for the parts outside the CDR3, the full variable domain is AAGVIQSPRHLIKEKRETATLKCYPIPRHDTVYWYQQGPGQDPQFLISFYEKMQSDKGSIPDRFSAQQFSDYHSELNMSSLELGDSALYFCARSPGGSTDTQYFGPGTRLTVL.

The CDR3 DNA is TGCGCCAGCAGCCCTATAGCGGGACCAAGCTTCGAGCAGTACTTC. Its translation is CASSPIAGPSFEQYF. V usage is TRBV5-1 and J usage is TRBJ2-7; 8 positions agree with TRBD2. The CDR3 contains 15 residues. CDR1 is SGHRS and CDR2 is YFSETQ in the germline V gene. V lost 4 bases, J lost 6 bases, and 12 bases stayed unmatched.

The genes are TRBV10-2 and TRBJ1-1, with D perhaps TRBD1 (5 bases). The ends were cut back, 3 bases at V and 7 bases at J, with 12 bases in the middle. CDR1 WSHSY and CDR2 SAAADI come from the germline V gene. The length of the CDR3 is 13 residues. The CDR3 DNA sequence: TGCGCCAGCAGTGAATCCGGGGGTGATGAAGCTTTCTTT. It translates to CASSESGGDEAFF.

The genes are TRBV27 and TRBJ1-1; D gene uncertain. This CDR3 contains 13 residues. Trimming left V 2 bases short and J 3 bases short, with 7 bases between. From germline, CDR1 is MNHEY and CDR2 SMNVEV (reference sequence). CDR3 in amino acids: CASSLNRDTEAFF. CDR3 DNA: TGTGCCAGCAGTTTAAATCGGGACACTGAAGCTTTCTTT.

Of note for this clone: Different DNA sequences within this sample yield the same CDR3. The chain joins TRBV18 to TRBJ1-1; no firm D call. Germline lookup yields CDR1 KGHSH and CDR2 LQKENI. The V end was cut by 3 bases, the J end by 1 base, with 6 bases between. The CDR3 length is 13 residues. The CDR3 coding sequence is TGTGCCAGCTCACCGGCAGAGAACACTGAAGCTTTCTTT. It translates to CASSPAENTEAFF.

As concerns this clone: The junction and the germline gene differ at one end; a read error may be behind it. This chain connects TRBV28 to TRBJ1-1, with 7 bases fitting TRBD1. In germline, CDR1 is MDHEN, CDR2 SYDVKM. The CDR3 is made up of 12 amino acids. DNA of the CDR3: TGTGCCACCAGTAACAGGGGCTCTGAAGCTTTCTTT. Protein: CATSNRGSEAFF.

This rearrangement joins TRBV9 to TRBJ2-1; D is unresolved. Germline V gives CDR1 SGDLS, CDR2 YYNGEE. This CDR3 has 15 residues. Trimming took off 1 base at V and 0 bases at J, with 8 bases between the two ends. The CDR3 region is CASSVTASSYNEQFF. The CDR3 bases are TGTGCCAGCAGCGTAACGGCTAGCTCCTACAATGAGCAGTTCTTC.

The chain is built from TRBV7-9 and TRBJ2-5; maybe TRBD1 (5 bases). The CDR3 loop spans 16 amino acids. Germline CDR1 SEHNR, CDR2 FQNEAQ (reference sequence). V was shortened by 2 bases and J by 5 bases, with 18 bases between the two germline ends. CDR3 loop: CASSLIISQGGETQYF. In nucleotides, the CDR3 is TGTGCCAGCAGCTTAATCATCTCCCAGGGCGGCGAGACCCAGTACTTC.

In DNA, the CDR3 is TGTGCCAGCAGTGAGGGGACTACTGAAGCTTTCTTT. Protein product: CASSEGTTEAFF. The chain is built from TRBV6-1 and TRBJ1-1, with a weak D call TRBD1 (5 bases). V was cut by 3 bases and J by 5 bases, with 7 bases left in between. The CDR3 extends over 12 amino acids. Germline loops: CDR1 MNHNS, CDR2 SASEGT.

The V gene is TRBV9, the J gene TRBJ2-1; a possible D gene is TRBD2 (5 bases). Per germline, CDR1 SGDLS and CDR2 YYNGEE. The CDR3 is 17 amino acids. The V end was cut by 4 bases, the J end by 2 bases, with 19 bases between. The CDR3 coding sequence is TGTGCCAGCAGCCGTACCACGGGGAGACTGCCCTACAATGAGCAGTTCTTC. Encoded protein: CASSRTTGRLPYNEQFF.

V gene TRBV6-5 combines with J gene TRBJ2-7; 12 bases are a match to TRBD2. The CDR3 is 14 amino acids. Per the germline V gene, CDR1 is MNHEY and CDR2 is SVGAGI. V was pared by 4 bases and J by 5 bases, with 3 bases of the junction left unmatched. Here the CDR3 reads CASSWTSGINEQYF. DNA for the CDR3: TGTGCCAGCAGTTGGACTAGCGGGATCAACGAGCAGTACTTC.

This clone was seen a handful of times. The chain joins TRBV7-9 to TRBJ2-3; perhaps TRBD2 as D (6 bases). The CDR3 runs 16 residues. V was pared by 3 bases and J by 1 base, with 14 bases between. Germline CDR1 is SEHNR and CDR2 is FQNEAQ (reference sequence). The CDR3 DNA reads TGTGCCAGCAGCTTCCCCGGGGAGCGGGGCACAGATACGCAGTATTTT. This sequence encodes CASSFPGERGTDTQYF.

DNA for the CDR3: TGCGCCAGCAGCATTGGACAGGGAACCTACGAGCAGTACTTC. This sequence encodes CASSIGQGTYEQYF. The chain is built from TRBV5-1 and TRBJ2-7; 8 nucleotides align to TRBD1. CDR3 size: 14 residues. Per the germline V gene, CDR1 is SGHRS and CDR2 is YFSETQ. V dropped 4 bases and J dropped 2; count of bases not matched to a gene: 5.

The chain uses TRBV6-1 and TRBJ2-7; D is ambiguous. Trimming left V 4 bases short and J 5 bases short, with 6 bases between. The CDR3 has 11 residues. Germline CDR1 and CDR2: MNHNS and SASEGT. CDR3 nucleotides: TGTGCCAGCAGTGGAGATCACGAGCAGTACTTC. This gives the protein CASSGDHEQYF.

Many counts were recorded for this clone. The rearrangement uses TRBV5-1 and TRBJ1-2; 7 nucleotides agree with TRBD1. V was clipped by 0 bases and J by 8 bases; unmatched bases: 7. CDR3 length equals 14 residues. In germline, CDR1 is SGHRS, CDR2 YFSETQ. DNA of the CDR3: TGCGCCAGCAGCTTGGGGACAGGACGGATGGGCTACACCTTC. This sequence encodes CASSLGTGRMGYTF.

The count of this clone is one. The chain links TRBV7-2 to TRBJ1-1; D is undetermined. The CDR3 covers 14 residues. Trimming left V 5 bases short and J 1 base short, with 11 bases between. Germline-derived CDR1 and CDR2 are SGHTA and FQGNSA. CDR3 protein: CASSPYPGNTEAFF. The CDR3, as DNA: TGTGCCAGCAGCCCCTACCCAGGGAACACTGAAGCTTTCTTT.

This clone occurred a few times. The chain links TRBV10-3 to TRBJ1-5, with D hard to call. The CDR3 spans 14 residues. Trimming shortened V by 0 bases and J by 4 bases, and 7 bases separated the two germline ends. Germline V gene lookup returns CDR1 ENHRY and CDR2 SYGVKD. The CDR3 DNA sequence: TGTGCCATCAGTGAGTCACGAGGGAATCAGCCCCAGCATTTT. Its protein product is CAISESRGNQPQHF.

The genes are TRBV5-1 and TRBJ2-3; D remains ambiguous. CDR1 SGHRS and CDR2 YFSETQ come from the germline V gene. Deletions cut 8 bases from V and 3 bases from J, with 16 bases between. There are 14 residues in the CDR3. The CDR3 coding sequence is TGCGCCAGTCAGCGTGGCACCGGGACAGATACGCAGTATTTT. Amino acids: CASQRGTGTDTQYF.

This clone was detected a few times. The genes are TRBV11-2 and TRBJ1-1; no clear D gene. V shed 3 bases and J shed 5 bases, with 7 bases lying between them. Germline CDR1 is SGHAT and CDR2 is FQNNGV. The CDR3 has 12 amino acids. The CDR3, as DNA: TGTGCCAGCAGCTTGCGGGGTACTGAAGCTTTCTTT. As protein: CASSLRGTEAFF.

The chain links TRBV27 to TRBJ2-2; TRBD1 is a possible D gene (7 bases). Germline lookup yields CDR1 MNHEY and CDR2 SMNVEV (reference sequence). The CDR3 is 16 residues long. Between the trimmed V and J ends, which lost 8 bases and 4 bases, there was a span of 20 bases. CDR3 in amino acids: CASGLTGGQLTGELFF. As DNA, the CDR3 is TGTGCCAGCGGTCTCACCGGGGGACAGCTCACCGGGGAGCTGTTTTTT.

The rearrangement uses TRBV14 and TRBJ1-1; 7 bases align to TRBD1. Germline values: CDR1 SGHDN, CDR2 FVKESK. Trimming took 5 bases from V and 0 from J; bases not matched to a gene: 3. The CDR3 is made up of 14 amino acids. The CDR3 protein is CASSYDRVNTEAFF. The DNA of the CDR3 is TGTGCCAGCAGCTACGACAGGGTGAACACTGAAGCTTTCTTT.